This entry describes one T cell receptor beta chain. The data were obtained in a study of cytomegalovirus exposure and HLA in healthy donors. The CDR3 loop spans 13 amino acids. The germline V gene has CDR1 SGHRS and CDR2 YFSETQ. With 5 bases removed from V and 0 bases from J, the gap between germline ends came to 5 bases. The PCR had 60 Vbeta and 13 Jbeta primers. Assay used: immunoSEQ multiplex PCR; TCRdb lists only in-frame clones, some missing. The table includes 120,000 to 150,000 clones, around 80% detected once. The sequence was collected from a man aged 18-30 years in good health and CMV-seropositive. V usage is TRBV5-1 and J usage is TRBJ1-4; D not resolved. Sequenced: PBMCs. The CDR3 nucleotides are TGCGCCAGCAGTCCCGCAACTAATGAAAAACTGTTTTTT. Encoded protein: CASSPATNEKLFF.